This T cell receptor (beta chain) was retrieved from a study of blood T cell repertoires in COVID-19. The V end was cut by 10 bases, the J end by 4 bases, with 12 bases between. CDR3 length: 12 residues. Germline CDR1 reads KGHDR; CDR2 reads SFDVKD. TCRdb's table, derived via immunoSEQ multiplex PCR, lists solely in-frame clones and lacks some. Of some 120,000 clones in the sample, 70% to 85% were seen once. The chain has TRBV24-1 and TRBJ1-2, with D tentatively TRBD1 (5 bases). The source is a man aged 70 or older with active or convalescent COVID-19. The specimen sequenced was peripheral blood. The CDR3 loop reads CATTPGGYGYTF. The CDR3, as DNA: TGTGCCACTACCCCGGGGGGCTATGGCTACACCTTC.